This entry concerns a single T cell receptor (beta chain). Its antigen remains unknown. Germline V CDR1 and CDR2: DFQATT, SNEGSKA (reference sequence). The CDR3 has 14 residues. The sample comes from a study of human CD8 memory T cell subsets. Points from the study as a whole: Stem-like memory T cells and precursor exhausted T cells both came out with similarly high diversity, but effector memory cells did not.

Scientists made TCR beta libraries using UMI-labeled 5' RACE. Authors' processing steps: From around 3,000 to 18,000 functional CDR3 beta clonotypes were held in each TCR beta library. TCRdb re-called the 5' RACE reads, yielding one record per CDR3 amino acid sequence without DNA. The V and J calls shown here were made by TCRdb, not taken from the authors' results. This specimen shows fewer than 20,000 distinct CDR3 sequences; the ten leading clones hold 5.4%. The sequenced sample was CD8+ T cells from PBMCs. The rearrangement links TRBV20-1 to TRBJ2-5; TCRdb indicates TRBD2, and absent DNA this call remains unverified. The TCR sequence derives from a human donor in good health. The CDR3 is CSARSGLAEETQYF.